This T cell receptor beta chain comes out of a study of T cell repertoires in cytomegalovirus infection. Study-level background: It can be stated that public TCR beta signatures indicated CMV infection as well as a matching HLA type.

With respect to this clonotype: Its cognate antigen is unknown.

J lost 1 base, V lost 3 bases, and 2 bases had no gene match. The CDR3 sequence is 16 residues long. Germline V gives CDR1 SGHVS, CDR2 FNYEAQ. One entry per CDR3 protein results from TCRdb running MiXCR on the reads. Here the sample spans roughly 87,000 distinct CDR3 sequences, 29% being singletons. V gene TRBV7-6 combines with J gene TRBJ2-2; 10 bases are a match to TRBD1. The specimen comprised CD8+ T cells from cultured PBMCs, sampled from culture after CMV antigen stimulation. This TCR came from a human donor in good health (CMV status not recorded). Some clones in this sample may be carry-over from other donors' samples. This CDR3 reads CASSLTGGVNTGELFF. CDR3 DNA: TGTGCCAGCAGCTTGACAGGGGGCGTGAACACCGGGGAGCTGTTTTTT. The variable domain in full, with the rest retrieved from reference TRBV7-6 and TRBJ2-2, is GAGVSQSPRYKVTKRGQDVALRCDPISGHVSLYWYRQALGQGPEFLTYFNYEAQQDKSGLPNDRFSAERPEGSISTLTIQRTEQRDSAMYRCASSLTGGVNTGELFFGEGSRLTVL.